The rows below give T cell receptor beta chains drawn from one sample of a study of T cells in Graves' hyperthyroidism and ophthalmopathy. TCRdb ran MiXCR on the multiplex PCR reads and lists one entry per CDR3 protein. The data show 500,000 to 650,000 distinct CDR3 sequences, around 15% seen once. The sequenced sample consisted of blood. The receptors shown here come from a middle-aged woman with Graves' hyperthyroidism. Each CDR3 is given with its conserved first and last residue. D genes are given only for firm matches. Part of the rows lack a size; the others show once, few, many or a class for expanded clones.

length: 12
V: TRBV14
J: TRBJ2-2
size: few
D: .
DNA: TGTGCCAGCATGAGGAGCCCCGGGGAGCTGTTTTTT
CDR3: CASMRSPGELFF

length: 13
V: TRBV14
J: TRBJ2-5
size: many
D: .
DNA: TGTGCCAGCAGCCTGCCCGGACAAGAGACCCAGTACTTC
CDR3: CASSLPGQETQYF

length: 15
V: TRBV28
J: TRBJ1-5
size: many
D: .
DNA: TGTGCCAGCACCCTTATCTGGGGGAGCAATCAGCCCCAGCATTTT
CDR3: CASTLIWGSNQPQHF

length: 17
V: TRBV20-1
J: TRBJ2-1
size: many
D: TRBD2
DNA: TGCAGTGCTAGAGATCGGACTAGCGGGAGCTCCTACAATGAGCAGTTCTTC
CDR3: CSARDRTSGSSYNEQFF

length: 15
V: TRBV5-1
J: TRBJ1-3
size: few
D: .
DNA: TGCGCCAGCAGCGCCGGGGGGGGTTCTGGAAACACCATATATTTT
CDR3: CASSAGGGSGNTIYF

length: 15
V: TRBV27
J: TRBJ2-7
size: .
D: .
DNA: TGTGCCAGCAGTTTATCGTCCGTCTCCGGCGACGAGCAGTACTTC
CDR3: CASSLSSVSGDEQYF

length: 17
V: TRBV20-1
J: TRBJ2-3
size: many
D: .
DNA: TGCAGTGCTAGAGATTCCCGTTTATTGCAAGGCACAGATACGCAGTATTTT
CDR3: CSARDSRLLQGTDTQYF

length: 14
V: TRBV28
J: TRBJ1-2
size: many
D: .
DNA: TGTGCCAGCAGTCCTTATACTCCGGGGCCTGGCTACACCTTC
CDR3: CASSPYTPGPGYTF

length: 12
V: TRBV7-7
J: TRBJ2-5
size: many
D: .
DNA: TGTGCTAGCAGCTTATCGGAGGGGACCCAGTACTTC
CDR3: CASSLSEGTQYF

length: 14
V: TRBV3-1
J: TRBJ1-6
size: .
D: .
DNA: TGTGCCAGCAGCCAACTGGACAGAAATTCACCCCTCCACTTT
CDR3: CASSQLDRNSPLHF

length: 16
V: TRBV5-1
J: TRBJ1-1
size: few
D: .
DNA: TGCGCCAGCAGCTTGGGGGGTGTAAACCTGAACACTGAAGCTTTCTTT
CDR3: CASSLGGVNLNTEAFF

length: 15
V: TRBV20-1
J: TRBJ1-2
size: .
D: .
DNA: TGCAGTGCTAGAGATGGAGGGCTAAGTACGGATGGCTACACCTTC
CDR3: CSARDGGLSTDGYTF

length: 17
V: TRBV19
J: TRBJ1-1
size: .
D: TRBD1
DNA: TGTGCCAGTAGTACTCAGACAGGGGGGGGGCGAAGGCCTGAAGCTTTCTTT
CDR3: CASSTQTGGGRRPEAFF

length: 15
V: TRBV7-2
J: TRBJ2-3
size: many
D: .
DNA: TGTGCCAGCAGCCCCCTTGTGATACCGACAGATACGCAGTATTTT
CDR3: CASSPLVIPTDTQYF

length: 15
V: TRBV4-1
J: TRBJ2-7
size: few
D: TRBD2
DNA: TGCGCCAGCAGCACACTAGCGGGAGGGGGCTACGAGCAGTACTTC
CDR3: CASSTLAGGGYEQYF

length: 17
V: TRBV7-2
J: TRBJ1-5
size: .
D: TRBD1
DNA: TGTGCCAGCAGCTTAGCTTACAGGGGTTATAGCAATCAGCCCCAGCATTTT
CDR3: CASSLAYRGYSNQPQHF

length: 15
V: TRBV27
J: TRBJ2-5
size: many
D: .
DNA: TGTGCCAGCAGTTTAGCTTGGGGATTCCAAGAGACCCAGTACTTC
CDR3: CASSLAWGFQETQYF

length: 14
V: TRBV28
J: TRBJ2-7
size: many
D: TRBD1
DNA: TGTGCCAGCACTCCAGGGACAGGGCTTTACGAGCAGTACTTC
CDR3: CASTPGTGLYEQYF

length: 12
V: TRBV10-3
J: TRBJ2-7
size: .
D: .
DNA: TGTGCCATATCCGGTCAAACCTACGAGCAGTACTTC
CDR3: CAISGQTYEQYF

length: 14
V: TRBV6-1
J: TRBJ1-5
size: few
D: TRBD1
DNA: TGTGCCAGCACCGCCCCAACAGGGGACCAGCCCCAGCATTTT
CDR3: CASTAPTGDQPQHF

length: 15
V: TRBV19
J: TRBJ1-4
size: .
D: .
DNA: TGTGCCAGTAGTTCGGCCAGGGGTGGGAATGAAAAACTGTTTTTT
CDR3: CASSSARGGNEKLFF

length: 16
V: TRBV5-1
J: TRBJ2-3
size: .
D: TRBD1
DNA: TGCGCCAGCAGCTTGGCCGGGACAGGGGCACAGGATACGCAGTATTTT
CDR3: CASSLAGTGAQDTQYF

length: 16
V: TRBV20-1
J: TRBJ2-1
size: many
D: .
DNA: TGCAGTGCACCTGATTGGGGCAGGGCCTCCTACAATGAGCAGTTCTTC
CDR3: CSAPDWGRASYNEQFF

length: 17
V: TRBV28
J: TRBJ1-3
size: .
D: TRBD1
DNA: TGTGCCAGCAGTTTAATGAACAGGGGGCTTATAGGGAACACCATATATTTT
CDR3: CASSLMNRGLIGNTIYF

length: 15
V: TRBV12-3/TRBV12-4
J: TRBJ1-1
size: many
D: TRBD1
DNA: TGTGCCAGCAGTTACACACAGGGGATGAACACTGAAGCTTTCTTT
CDR3: CASSYTQGMNTEAFF

length: 14
V: TRBV20-1
J: TRBJ2-1
size: many
D: TRBD2
DNA: TGCAGTGCCACCGGGACTAGCGGGAGCAATGAGCAGTTCTTC
CDR3: CSATGTSGSNEQFF

length: 14
V: TRBV12-3/TRBV12-4
J: TRBJ2-3
size: many
D: .
DNA: TGTGCCAGCAGTGCCGGGACTAGCACAGATACGCAGTATTTT
CDR3: CASSAGTSTDTQYF

length: 15
V: TRBV20-1
J: TRBJ1-1
size: many
D: TRBD1
DNA: TGCAGTGCTAGAGATCCTGGGACAGGGAGCACTGAAGCTTTCTTT
CDR3: CSARDPGTGSTEAFF

length: 16
V: TRBV5-8
J: TRBJ2-1
size: few
D: TRBD2
DNA: TGTGCCAGCAGCTTGGCTAGCGGGAGGAACCACAATGAGCAGTTCTTC
CDR3: CASSLASGRNHNEQFF

length: 15
V: TRBV7-3
J: TRBJ2-5
size: few
D: .
DNA: TGTGCCAGCAGCTTAAGGTGGGGCACCACGGAGACCCAGTACTTC
CDR3: CASSLRWGTTETQYF

length: 13
V: TRBV24-1
J: TRBJ2-7
size: many
D: .
DNA: TGTGCCACCAGTGGATCCACTACCTACGAGCAGTACTTC
CDR3: CATSGSTTYEQYF

length: 16
V: TRBV20-1
J: TRBJ2-1
size: many
D: .
DNA: TGCAGTGCTAGTCCTTCCGCGGATTTCTCCTACAATGAGCAGTTCTTC
CDR3: CSASPSADFSYNEQFF

length: 17
V: TRBV12-3/TRBV12-4
J: TRBJ2-3
size: many
D: TRBD2
DNA: TGTGCCAGCAGTTTAGCACTAGCGGGAGGTCTCACAGATACGCAGTATTTT
CDR3: CASSLALAGGLTDTQYF

length: 14
V: TRBV7-9
J: TRBJ2-5
size: .
D: TRBD2
DNA: TGTGCCAGCCTGACTAGCGGGCGGCAAGAGACCCAGTACTTC
CDR3: CASLTSGRQETQYF

length: 12
V: TRBV3-1
J: TRBJ2-1
size: .
D: .
DNA: TGTGCCAGCAGCTCGGACGGGTGGGAGCAGTTCTTC
CDR3: CASSSDGWEQFF

length: 13
V: TRBV24-1
J: TRBJ1-4
size: .
D: .
DNA: TGTGCCACCAGCGAACCGGGTCGCGAAAAACTGTTTTTT
CDR3: CATSEPGREKLFF

length: 14
V: TRBV5-1
J: TRBJ2-7
size: many
D: TRBD1
DNA: TGCGCCAGCAGCAGGACAGGACAATCCTACGAGCAGTACTTC
CDR3: CASSRTGQSYEQYF

length: 15
V: TRBV6-5
J: TRBJ2-1
size: .
D: .
DNA: TGTGCCAGCAGTTACTCAACAGGGATCCTCAATGAGCAGTTCTTC
CDR3: CASSYSTGILNEQFF

length: 13
V: TRBV3-1
J: TRBJ1-5
size: many
D: .
DNA: TGTGCCAGCAGCCAAACAGGGAATCAGCCCCAGCATTTT
CDR3: CASSQTGNQPQHF

length: 14
V: TRBV20-1
J: TRBJ1-2
size: many
D: TRBD1
DNA: TGCAGTGCTAGATCTGGACAGGGGAGAGGCGGCTACACCTTC
CDR3: CSARSGQGRGGYTF

length: 14
V: TRBV6-2/TRBV6-3
J: TRBJ2-5
size: .
D: TRBD2
DNA: TGTGCCAGCAGTTCTAGCGGGAGAGGAGAGACCCAGTACTTC
CDR3: CASSSSGRGETQYF

length: 15
V: TRBV28
J: TRBJ1-5
size: few
D: .
DNA: TGTGCCAGCAGTTTAGGCAGGGTGGGCAATCAGCCCCAGCATTTT
CDR3: CASSLGRVGNQPQHF

length: 15
V: TRBV6-2/TRBV6-3
J: TRBJ2-3
size: .
D: TRBD2
DNA: TGTGCCAGCAGGACCGGGAGGGTCTACGCAGATACGCAGTATTTT
CDR3: CASRTGRVYADTQYF

length: 13
V: TRBV2
J: TRBJ2-4
size: many
D: TRBD1
DNA: TGTGCCAGCACCCCGGACAGGAAAAACATTCAGTACTTC
CDR3: CASTPDRKNIQYF

length: 15
V: TRBV5-1
J: TRBJ2-7
size: few
D: TRBD1
DNA: TGCGCCAGCAGTACCACTCTGGGACAGGGAGACGAGCAGTACTTC
CDR3: CASSTTLGQGDEQYF

length: 13
V: TRBV7-9
J: TRBJ1-1
size: many
D: .
DNA: TGCGCCAGCAGCACACAGGGAGGCACTGAAGCTTTCTTT
CDR3: CASSTQGGTEAFF

length: 13
V: TRBV18
J: TRBJ2-2
size: many
D: .
DNA: TGTGCCAGCTCACTTCACGGCACCGGGGAGCTGTTTTTT
CDR3: CASSLHGTGELFF

length: 17
V: TRBV29-1
J: TRBJ2-1
size: .
D: TRBD2
DNA: TGCAGCGTTGAAACCGGGACTAGCAGGAGGGCCCCCAATGAGCAGTTCTTC
CDR3: CSVETGTSRRAPNEQFF

length: 13
V: TRBV6-1
J: TRBJ1-2
size: few
D: .
DNA: TGTGCCAGCAGTGAAGAGGGGTCCTATGGCTACACCTTC
CDR3: CASSEEGSYGYTF

length: 15
V: TRBV6-2/TRBV6-3
J: TRBJ2-7
size: many
D: TRBD2
DNA: TGTGCCAGCACCAACCCCGGACTAGCGGGAGGGGAGCAGTACTTC
CDR3: CASTNPGLAGGEQYF

length: 14
V: TRBV28
J: TRBJ1-4
size: many
D: TRBD1
DNA: TGTGCCAGCAGTATGGGACAGGGGTACGAAAAACTGTTTTTT
CDR3: CASSMGQGYEKLFF

length: 16
V: TRBV6-1
J: TRBJ1-1
size: many
D: TRBD1
DNA: TGTGCCAGCAGTTTTTTAGGGGGCGAAGGGAACACTGAAGCTTTCTTT
CDR3: CASSFLGGEGNTEAFF

length: 15
V: TRBV2
J: TRBJ2-1
size: many
D: TRBD2
DNA: TGTGCCAGCGCAGGTGTGGGGGGAGGGTTAGGTGAGCAGTTCTTC
CDR3: CASAGVGGGLGEQFF

length: 15
V: TRBV18
J: TRBJ2-1
size: many
D: .
DNA: TGTGCCAGCAGTTACTTAGCGTCCCCCTACAATGAGCAGTTCTTC
CDR3: CASSYLASPYNEQFF